This T cell receptor beta chain was obtained from a study of blood T cell repertoires in COVID-19 (dated by TCRdb to about 2020). A note on the overall study: Samples from collaborators originated in the United States, Italy and Spain and spanned both the acute and convalescent phases of COVID-19. The repertoires were made available in a free public database intended to serve as a resource for research on the immune response to SARS-CoV-2. Where available, HLA class I and class II types were obtained from metadata supplied by the sample provider rather than from assay-based typing. The prospective study material was composed of cDNA or gDNA derived from T cells, B-cell-depleted T cells, or PBMCs. The dataset comprised deeply sampled blood TCRbeta repertoires from subjects exposed to, actively infected with, or recovered from COVID-19. Samples came from the ongoing ImmuneRACE study (first 160 participants) plus 1,254 subjects from 6 global collaborators. The sample metadata nearly always contained a de-identified subject ID, COVID-19 status, age in years and sex.

TCRbeta CDR3 regions were amplified from genomic DNA by means of the immunoSEQ Assay, a bias-controlled multiplex PCR. For the original study's pipeline: Within the assay, amplification of reference gene primers was used to estimate how many nucleated cells each sample contained. Sequence reads were collapsed and filtered to measure the absolute abundance of every unique TCRbeta CDR3 rearrangement. For each sample, productive Simpson clonality was calculated as the square root of Simpson's diversity index across productive rearrangements. TCRdb holds this immuneACCESS table with in-frame rearrangements only. Some clones are missing; in checked studies, unresolved V genes explain under half, and the rest has no known cause. That table is the source of V, J and clone size, and D and trimming were worked out from the DNA. This sample gives tens of thousands of clones in total; over 75% of them show up just once. The ten largest clones add up to under 4.5% of the sample.

Collaborating institutions collected whole blood in K2EDTA tubes following their own protocols. For TCRbeta analysis, collaborators shipped samples in one of three forms: frozen whole blood, isolated PBMCs, or DNA extracted from either of those sample types. The CDR3 has 14 amino acids, counting the end cysteine and phenylalanine. Here the CDR3 DNA is all that survives: 42 bases in frame from base 1. V is cut by 1 base and J by 6 bases, and the space between the germline ends is 9 bases. Looking up the germline V gene yields CDR1 SGHAT and CDR2 FQNNGV. This clone occurred once. This clone's antigen is unknown. No much larger clone is present one base from it, and per-base qualities are unavailable. Summary of the overall study and its limitations: The amount of clinical and demographic metadata varied by source and participant and was provided uncurated.

This receptor was taken from a man aged 60 to 69 with acute or convalescent COVID-19. The rearrangement combines TRBV11-2 with TRBJ2-2; TRBD1 could be the D gene, as 5 bases match. Input material: peripheral blood. The bases read TGTGCCAGCAGCTTAGCTAGGGGCCCCGGGGAGCTGTTTTTT. It specifies CASSLARGPGELFF.